This T cell receptor (beta chain) appears in the sequencing data of a study of T cell repertoires in cytomegalovirus infection (dated by TCRdb to the late 2010s). Describing the broader study: Donor HLA type was relevant to the analysis, because carriage of CMV infection together with the matching HLA type was indicated by public TCR beta signatures.

This clonotype was counted only a few times. Its antigen target is currently unknown. No much larger clone exists at a distance of one base, and base qualities are not known. Sequenced on an Illumina HiSeq 1500. TCRdb reworked the public reads: Q25 trimming with fastp, MiXCR clone assembly, productive beta chains retained. For every CDR3 protein sequence, its rows merge into one entry that carries the most common genes and DNA. This sample holds some 450,000 distinct CDR3 sequences; approximately 33% were observed only once. Together, the top ten hold roughly an eighth of the sample. General conclusions and limits of the study: In both this cohort and an independent cohort of several hundred donors, the cumulative frequency of public TCR beta family members distinguished carriers of CMV infection plus the relevant HLA type. The ex vivo response was dominated by HLA-C-restricted CMV-specific TCR beta clonotypes, and the single most frequent clonotype in two of eight donors was supplied by these HLA-C-restricted clonotypes.

This clonotype originated in a human donor in good health (CMV status not recorded). Some clones in this sample may be carry-over from other donors' samples. Sequencing was done on a sample of PBMCs.

This receptor has the CDR3 CSATGGWDEKLFF. The nucleotides are TGCAGTGCAACAGGGGGCTGGGATGAAAAACTGTTTTTT. Recombination connected TRBV20-1 to TRBJ1-4, and 9 bases in between align with TRBD1. CDR3 length: 13 amino acids, cysteine to phenylalanine. CDR3 DNA only is kept here, 39 bases in frame from base 1. After removal of 6 bases from V and 6 bases from J, the junction retains 5 bases not matched to a gene. The germline V gene (reference sequence) provides CDR1 DFQATT and CDR2 SNEGSKA.